One and the same sample provided the 27 T cell receptor beta chains below, sequenced in a study of Ad26.COV2.S vaccination and SARS-CoV-2 variants. Sample treatment: roughly 20 received Ad26.COV2.S at low or high dose, single or two shots; about 5 received placebo; per-sample allocation not given. Samples analyzed were those drawn on day 63 after the first vaccine or placebo injection. Using immunoSEQ multiplex PCR, the repertoire was profiled, and TCRdb retains in-frame clones only, with some absent. The profile covers about 400,000 clones, with roughly 85% appearing a single time and roughly 7.4% taken by the ten largest. The specimen was peripheral blood, collected in a trial of Ad26.COV2.S vaccine versus placebo. These receptors were taken from a person aged 18-60 years who received the Ad26.COV2.S COVID-19 vaccine or a placebo.

This sequence joins TRBV7-9 and TRBJ2-3, with D perhaps matching TRBD1 or TRBD2 (6 bases each). This CDR3 comprises 14 residues. The V and J ends lost 5 bases and 4 bases respectively, with 13 bases between them. Per germline, CDR1 SEHNR and CDR2 FQNEAQ (reference sequence). This chain's CDR3 is CASSVTGGPDTQYF. CDR3 nucleotides: TGTGCCAGCAGCGTCACTGGGGGGCCAGATACGCAGTATTTT.

The chain couples TRBV11-2 to TRBJ2-1, with TRBD2 identical over 15 bases. The germline CDR1 and CDR2 sequences are SGHAT and FQNNGV. J lost 6 bases, V lost 6 bases, and 6 bases had no gene match. This CDR3 region has 16 residues. The CDR3 region has the DNA TGTGCCAGCAGTTCAGGACTAGCGGGGGGGATCAATGAGCAGTTCTTC. Amino acid sequence: CASSSGLAGGINEQFF. Filled out from reference TRBV11-2 and TRBJ2-1, the complete variable domain reads EAGVAQSPRYKIIEKRQSVAFWCNPISGHATLYWYQQILGQGPKLLIQFQNNGVVDDSQLPKDRFSAERLKGVDSTLKIQPAKLEDSAVYLCASSSGLAGGINEQFFGPGTRLTVL.

This chain links TRBV27 with TRBJ1-1; D gene ambiguous. The germline gives CDR1 MNHEY, CDR2 SMNVEV (reference sequence). This CDR3 region has 14 residues. The germline V and J ends were trimmed by 5 bases and 7 bases, with 17 bases remaining between them. The DNA of the CDR3 is TGTGCCAGCAGTCCCATGGGAGGGCCAATTGAAGCTTTCTTT. Translated: CASSPMGGPIEAFF.

The chain joins TRBV2 to TRBJ2-1; no definite D call. This CDR3 has 15 amino acids. V gave up 5 bases and J gave up 10 bases, with 21 bases separating them. Germline CDR1 SNHLY, CDR2 FYNNEI. The CDR3 is CASSSDTELSSEQFF. The CDR3 bases are TGTGCCAGCAGTTCTGACACAGAGCTTTCCTCGGAGCAGTTCTTC.

This chain connects TRBV18 to TRBJ1-5; no clear D. This CDR3 spans 13 amino acids. CDR1 is KGHSH, CDR2 LQKENI, per germline. V dropped 6 bases and J dropped 1 base, with 7 bases sitting between them. This CDR3 reads CASSEMSNQPQHF. The CDR3 bases are TGTGCCAGCTCCGAAATGAGCAATCAGCCCCAGCATTTT.

The chain employs TRBV18 and TRBJ1-1; D is possibly TRBD1 (6 bases). The CDR3 length is 15 residues. V was pared by 0 bases and J by 4 bases, with 12 bases between. Germline CDR1 is KGHSH and CDR2 is LQKENI. The CDR3 sequence is CASSPPQGPGTEAFF. CDR3 in DNA: TGTGCCAGCTCACCACCGCAGGGGCCGGGCACTGAAGCTTTCTTT.

The chain uses TRBV29-1 and TRBJ2-1, with D tentatively TRBD2 (6 bases). Per the germline V gene, CDR1 is SQVTM and CDR2 is ANQGSEA. Trimming shortened V by 7 bases and J by 8 bases, and 15 bases separated the two germline ends. This CDR3 comprises 12 residues. CDR3 sequence reads: CSAGGGGHEQFF. CDR3 nucleotide sequence: TGCAGCGCTGGGGGAGGAGGCCATGAGCAGTTCTTC.

The chain uses TRBV10-1 and TRBJ2-7; TRBD1 matches 7 bases. V trimming: 5 bases; J trimming: 3 bases; junction bases outside the gene matches: 7. The CDR3 length is 14 residues. Germline V CDR1 and CDR2: WNHNN, SYGVQD (reference sequence). The CDR3 bases are TGCGCCAGCAGTCCGAGACAGGGTGGCTACGAGCAGTACTTC. This codes for CASSPRQGGYEQYF.

The chain combines TRBV2 with TRBJ1-5; no reliable D call. The CDR3 runs to 16 residues. Trimming removed 2 bases from V and 7 bases from J, with 18 bases in between. In germline, CDR1 is SNHLY, CDR2 FYNNEI. The CDR3: CASSENRQRAGQPQHF. CDR3 DNA: TGTGCCAGCAGTGAAAACCGTCAGAGGGCAGGACAGCCCCAGCATTTT.

The rearrangement links TRBV6-6 to TRBJ2-7; D perhaps matches TRBD1 (6 bases). Germline loops: CDR1 MNHNY, CDR2 SVGAGI (reference sequence). This CDR3 spans 13 amino acids. Deletions cut 6 bases from V and 4 bases from J, with 13 bases between. CDR3 sequence reads: CASRTGQQYEQYF. CDR3 coding DNA: TGTGCCAGCAGGACCGGACAGCAGTACGAGCAGTACTTC.

The chain's CDR3 is CATSDGSRDEQYF. CDR3 bases: TGTGCCACCAGTGACGGCAGTAGGGACGAGCAGTACTTC. V and J are TRBV24-1 and TRBJ2-7; no firm D call. Germline V gene data show CDR1 as KGHDR and CDR2 as SFDVKD. V was shortened by 4 bases and J by 5 bases, with 11 bases between the two germline ends. The CDR3 consists of 13 residues.

This clone has only one observation. The same CDR3 arises from other DNA sequences in this sample as well. V usage is TRBV19 and J usage is TRBJ2-7, with 7 positions matching TRBD1. The V and J ends lost 6 bases and 3 bases, in that order; junction bases with no gene match: 5. Germline V gene data show CDR1 as LNHDA and CDR2 as SQIVND (reference sequence). The CDR3 runs 13 residues. The DNA for the CDR3 is TGTGCCAGTAGCTCGGGACAGAACTACGAGCAGTACTTC. Translated: CASSSGQNYEQYF.

The sample holds one count of this clone. The chain has TRBV29-1 and TRBJ1-1; TRBD1 might be the D (5 bases). This CDR3 spans 13 amino acids. Trimming pared 7 bases from V and 0 bases from J, leaving 12 bases between. Germline-derived CDR1 and CDR2 are SQVTM and ANQGSEA. Here the CDR3 DNA reads TGCAGCGGAACCGGGGCCATGAACACTGAAGCTTTCTTT. It yields the protein CSGTGAMNTEAFF. Variable domain in full (rest from reference TRBV29-1 and TRBJ1-1): SAVISQKPSRDICQRGTSLTIQCQVDSQVTMMFWYRQQPGQSLTLIATANQGSEATYESGFVIDKFPISRPNLTFSTLTVSNMSPEDSSIYLCSGTGAMNTEAFFGQGTRLTVV.

This sequence joins TRBV12-2 and TRBJ1-1. TRBV12-2 is marked as a pseudogene. The CDR3 runs to 16 residues. Written as DNA, the CDR3 is TGTGCAAGTCGCTTAGCTATTAAAATGGCGGGCACTGAAGCTTTCTTT. This encodes CASRLAIKMAGTEAFF.

V and J are TRBV5-5 and TRBJ2-7, with D uncertain. CDR1 SGHKS and CDR2 YYEKEE come from the germline V gene (reference sequence). The V and J ends lost 3 bases and 7 bases respectively, with 20 bases between them. The CDR3 covers 15 residues. CDR3 bases: TGTGCCAGCAGCTCCCAAATGGGGTGGGCTCGGGAGCAGTACTTC. It encodes CASSSQMGWAREQYF.

This chain connects TRBV5-5 to TRBJ2-2, with 9 bases aligning to TRBD1. Germline V gene data show CDR1 as SGHKS and CDR2 as YYEKEE (reference sequence). This CDR3 has 16 amino acids. The ends lost 0 bases at V and 6 bases at J; junction bases unmatched: 6. The CDR3 DNA sequence: TGTGCCAGCAGCTTGGACGGGACAGGGTCCCCCGGGGAGCTGTTTTTT. This encodes CASSLDGTGSPGELFF.

As concerns this clone: Other DNA sequences in this sample translate to the same CDR3. The rearrangement joins TRBV5-1 to TRBJ2-5, with D uncertain. The CDR3 contains 13 residues. Trimming removed 0 bases at V and 3 bases at J, with 6 bases between. Looked up from germline, CDR1 is SGHRS and CDR2 is YFSETQ. The CDR3 sequence is CASSLGGEETQYF. Here the CDR3 DNA reads TGCGCCAGCAGCTTGGGTGGGGAAGAGACCCAGTACTTC.

This rearrangement joins TRBV2 to TRBJ2-5; D tentatively reads TRBD1 or TRBD2 (7 bases each). Per germline, CDR1 SNHLY and CDR2 FYNNEI. Trimming pared 6 bases from V and 5 bases from J, leaving 13 bases between. The length of the CDR3 is 13 residues. The CDR3 bases are TGTGCCAGCAGCCAGGGGGGGGCCGAGACCCAGTACTTC. This encodes CASSQGGAETQYF.

As regards this clone: Mismatch with germline at one junction end may stem from a read error. CDR3 in DNA: TGCGCCCGCAGTGGGGACTCGCGGGGGGGCCCCGGGGGAGTCGGGGAGCTGTTTTTT. Translated, it gives CARSGDSRGGPGGVGELFF. The chain has TRBV10-1 and TRBJ2-2, with TRBD2 matching over 9 bases. CDR3 length: 19 amino acids. Germline V gives CDR1 WNHNN, CDR2 SYGVQD (reference sequence).

The chain recombines TRBV29-1 with TRBJ2-3; D ambiguous. CDR1 is SQVTM and CDR2 is ANQGSEA in the germline V gene. The CDR3 spans 11 residues. The CDR3, as DNA: TGCAGTTGCCGTACTCCTGATACGCAGTATTTT. It specifies CSCRTPDTQYF.

The rearrangement links TRBV29-1 to TRBJ1-2, with TRBD1 matching over 9 bases. Unmatched junction bases numbered 7, after V lost 2 bases and J lost 3 bases. The germline gives CDR1 SQVTM, CDR2 ANQGSEA. This CDR3 contains 15 residues. The CDR3 nucleotides are TGCAGCGTTGAAAGCTTACAGGGGGCTTACTATGGCTACACCTTC. Amino acid sequence: CSVESLQGAYYGYTF.

This clone showed up just a few times. The gene calls are TRBV11-3 and TRBJ1-1; weak D call: TRBD1 (5 bases). The V end was cut by 11 bases, the J end by 6 bases, with 13 bases between. This CDR3 region has 11 residues. In germline, CDR1 is SGHNT, CDR2 YENEEA. The CDR3, as DNA: TGTGCCGTAGGGGCGCACCCTGAAGCTTTCTTT. Amino acids: CAVGAHPEAFF.

V and J are TRBV7-9 and TRBJ1-1, with D possibly TRBD1 on 6 matching bases. The V gene lost 5 bases and the J gene lost 3 bases, with 13 bases spanning the gap. Per germline, CDR1 SEHNR and CDR2 FQNEAQ (reference sequence). The CDR3 has 14 amino acids. CDR3 nucleotides: TGTGCCAGCAGCCTACCGGACAGATACACTGAAGCTTTCTTT. It yields the protein CASSLPDRYTEAFF.

V gene TRBV3-1 (or the pseudogene TRBV3-2) combines with J gene TRBJ1-2; the D gene is possibly TRBD1 (5 bases). CDR1 is LGHDT and CDR2 is YNNKEL in the germline V gene (reference sequence). The CDR3 spans 14 residues. V was cut by 6 bases and J by 7 bases, with 18 bases left in between. CDR3 coding DNA: TGTGCCAGCAGTACCTGGGACGCGAGCTTTGGCTACACCTTC. This codes for CASSTWDASFGYTF.

V usage is TRBV5-1 and J usage is TRBJ2-1, with D maybe TRBD1 (5 bases). The germline V and J ends were trimmed by 4 bases and 6 bases, with 11 bases remaining between them. This CDR3 is 13 amino acids long. Germline V gene lookup returns CDR1 SGHRS and CDR2 YFSETQ. The CDR3 protein is CASSSLRGNEQFF. Written as DNA, the CDR3 is TGCGCCAGCAGCAGTCTTAGGGGCAATGAGCAGTTCTTC.

This chain connects TRBV5-6 to TRBJ2-1; D possibly corresponds to TRBD2 (5 bases). V was shortened by 4 bases and J by 0 bases, with 11 bases between the two germline ends. The CDR3 is 15 residues long. CDR1 SGHDT and CDR2 YYEEEE come from the germline V gene. In DNA form, the CDR3 reads TGTGCCAGCAGCCGAGGGCGGCTCTCCTACAATGAGCAGTTCTTC. It codes for CASSRGRLSYNEQFF. The whole variable domain, filled in from reference TRBV5-6 and TRBJ2-1, reads DAGVTQSPTHLIKTRGQQVTLRCSPKSGHDTVSWYQQALGQGPQFIFQYYEEEERQRGNFPDRFSGHQFPNYSSELNVNALLLGDSALYLCASSRGRLSYNEQFFGPGTRLTVL.

DNA for the CDR3: TGTGCCAGCTCACCACCCCATCAGGGCGAGCAGTACTTC. Protein: CASSPPHQGEQYF. The V call is TRBV18, the J call TRBJ2-7; D perhaps matches TRBD1 (5 bases). This CDR3 is 13 amino acids long. The V gene's germline CDR1 is KGHSH and CDR2 LQKENI. V dropped 0 bases and J dropped 6 bases, with 9 bases sitting between them.